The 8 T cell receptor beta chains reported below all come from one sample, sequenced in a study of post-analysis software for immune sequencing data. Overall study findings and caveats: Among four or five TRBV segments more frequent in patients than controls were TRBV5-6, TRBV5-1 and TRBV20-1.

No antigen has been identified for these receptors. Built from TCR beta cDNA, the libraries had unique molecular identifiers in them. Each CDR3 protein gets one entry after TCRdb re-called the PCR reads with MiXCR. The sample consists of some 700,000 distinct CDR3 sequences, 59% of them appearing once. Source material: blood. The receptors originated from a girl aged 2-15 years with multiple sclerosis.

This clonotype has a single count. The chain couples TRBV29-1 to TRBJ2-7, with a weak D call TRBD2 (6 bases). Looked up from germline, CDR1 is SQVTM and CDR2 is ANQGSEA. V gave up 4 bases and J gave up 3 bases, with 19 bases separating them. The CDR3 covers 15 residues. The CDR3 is CSVAWSGENIYEQYF. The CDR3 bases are TGCAGCGTTGCTTGGTCGGGAGAAAATATCTACGAGCAGTACTTC.

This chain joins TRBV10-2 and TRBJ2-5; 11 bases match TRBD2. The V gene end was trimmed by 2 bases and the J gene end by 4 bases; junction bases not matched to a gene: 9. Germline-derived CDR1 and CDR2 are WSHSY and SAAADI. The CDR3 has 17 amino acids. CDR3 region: CASSEGSLAGGGETQYF. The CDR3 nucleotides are TGCGCCAGCAGTGAGGGATCGCTAGCGGGGGGAGGAGAGACCCAGTACTTC.

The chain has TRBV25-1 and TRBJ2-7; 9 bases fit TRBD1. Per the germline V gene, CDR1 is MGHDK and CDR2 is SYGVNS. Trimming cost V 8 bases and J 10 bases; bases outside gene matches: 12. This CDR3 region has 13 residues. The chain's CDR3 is CASSSGTGRAQYF. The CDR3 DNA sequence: TGTGCCAGCTCAAGCGGGACAGGGAGGGCCCAGTACTTC.

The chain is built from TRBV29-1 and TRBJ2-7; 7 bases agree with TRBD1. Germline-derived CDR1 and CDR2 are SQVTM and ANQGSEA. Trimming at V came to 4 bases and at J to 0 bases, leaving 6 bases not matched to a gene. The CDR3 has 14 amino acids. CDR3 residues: CSVAGTDRSYEQYF. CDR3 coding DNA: TGCAGCGTTGCCGGGACAGACCGCTCCTACGAGCAGTACTTC.

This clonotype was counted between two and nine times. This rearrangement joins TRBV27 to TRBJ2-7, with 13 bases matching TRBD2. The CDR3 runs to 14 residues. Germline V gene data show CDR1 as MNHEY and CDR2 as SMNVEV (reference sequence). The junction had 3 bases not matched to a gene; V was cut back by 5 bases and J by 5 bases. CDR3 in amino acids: CASSIGTSGNEQYF. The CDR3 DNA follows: TGTGCCAGCAGTATTGGGACTAGCGGGAACGAGCAGTACTTC.

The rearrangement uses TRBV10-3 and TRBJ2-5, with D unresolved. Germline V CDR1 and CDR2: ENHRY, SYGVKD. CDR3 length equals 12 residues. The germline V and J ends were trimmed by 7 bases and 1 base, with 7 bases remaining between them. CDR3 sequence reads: CAIKSGQETQYF. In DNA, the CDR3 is TGTGCCATCAAATCAGGCCAAGAGACCCAGTACTTC.

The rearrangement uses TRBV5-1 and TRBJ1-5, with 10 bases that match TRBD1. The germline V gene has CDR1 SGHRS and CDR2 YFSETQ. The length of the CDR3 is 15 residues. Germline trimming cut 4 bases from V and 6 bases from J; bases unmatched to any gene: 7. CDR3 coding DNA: TGCGCCAGCAGCGACGGGACAGGGGAAGGTCAGCCCCAGCATTTT. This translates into CASSDGTGEGQPQHF. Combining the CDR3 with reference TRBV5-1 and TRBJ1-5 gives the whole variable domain KAGVTQTPRYLIKTRGQQVTLSCSPISGHRSVSWYQQTPGQGLQFLFEYFSETQRNKGNFPGRFSGRQFSNSRSEMNVSTLELGDSALYLCASSDGTGEGQPQHFGDGTRLSIL.

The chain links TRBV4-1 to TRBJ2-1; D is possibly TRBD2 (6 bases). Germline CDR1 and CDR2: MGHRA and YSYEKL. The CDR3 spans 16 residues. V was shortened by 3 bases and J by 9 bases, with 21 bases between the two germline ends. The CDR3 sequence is CASSHASGTSKREQFF. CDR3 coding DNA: TGCGCCAGCAGCCACGCGTCCGGAACTAGCAAGCGTGAGCAGTTCTTC.